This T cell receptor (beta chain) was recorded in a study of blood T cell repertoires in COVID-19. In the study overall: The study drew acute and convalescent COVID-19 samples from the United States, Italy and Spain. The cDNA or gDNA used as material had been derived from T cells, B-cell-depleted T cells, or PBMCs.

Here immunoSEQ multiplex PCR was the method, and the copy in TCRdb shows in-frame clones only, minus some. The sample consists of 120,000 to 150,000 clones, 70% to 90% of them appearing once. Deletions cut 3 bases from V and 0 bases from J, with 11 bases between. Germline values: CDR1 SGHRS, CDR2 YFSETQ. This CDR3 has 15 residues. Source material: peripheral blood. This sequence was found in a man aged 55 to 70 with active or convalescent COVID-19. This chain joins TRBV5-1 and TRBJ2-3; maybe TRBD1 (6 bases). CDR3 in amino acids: CASSSDSFSTDTQYF. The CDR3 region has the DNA TGCGCCAGCAGCTCGGACAGTTTTAGCACAGATACGCAGTATTTT.